This TCR beta chain was captured by sequencing in a study of blood T cell repertoires in COVID-19. Germline CDR1 KGHSH, CDR2 LQKENI. This CDR3 is built from 16 residues. Trimming took off 3 bases at V and 0 bases at J, with 12 bases between the two ends. Per the study methods: Estimated nucleated cell counts came from reference gene primer amplification. Method: immunoSEQ multiplex PCR; TCRdb's copy keeps in-frame clones and lacks some. The DNA gave D and trimming, while V, J and clone size come from that table. This sample has 350,000 to 400,000 clones; 75% to 90% occur once, and the top ten carry approximately 1%. Before being deemed recovered, Cohort 3 donors had two negative PCRs, clearance, or symptom resolution.

The V and J genes are TRBV18 and TRBJ1-5, with D hard to call. The sample comprised PBMCs or T cells enriched from blood (not recorded which). This sequence was found in a man aged 18 to 29 who had recovered from COVID-19. In DNA, the CDR3 is TGTGCCAGCTCACCCCGGGTAGTTAATAGCAATCAGCCCCAGCATTTT. It translates to CASSPRVVNSNQPQHF.